This T cell receptor (beta chain) was observed in a study of T cell responses to AZD1222 COVID-19 vaccine. Study-level results: Possibly, clonal diversity was underestimated; donors were largely white British and included more females. A rise in Spike-specific TCR breadth and depth followed two AZD1222 doses.

Trimming pared 8 bases from V and 1 base from J, leaving 9 bases between. This CDR3 contains 13 residues. The germline V gene encodes CDR1 SNHLY and CDR2 FYNNEI. Notes on this clone: Its matching antigen is unknown.

Sequenced by immunoSEQ multiplex PCR; TCRdb stores in-frame clones only, minus some. In the table there are about 110,000 clones, nearly 90% of which are singletons. Material: peripheral blood, obtained 28 days after the second AZD1222 dose. The TCR comes from an adult who received the AZD1222 COVID-19 vaccine. The chain employs TRBV2 and TRBJ2-1, with a possible D match to TRBD2 (7 bases). The CDR3 loop reads CASGRGSYNEQFF. CDR3 nucleotide sequence: TGTGCCAGCGGGAGGGGGTCCTACAATGAGCAGTTCTTC.